The T cell receptor (beta chain) described here comes from a study of technical replicates of blood from a handful of donors. Sequenced by immunoSEQ multiplex PCR; TCRdb stores in-frame clones only, minus some. Of approximately 90,000 clones listed, 95% are singletons. Germline values: CDR1 LNHDA, CDR2 SQIVND (reference sequence). The CDR3 consists of 13 residues. V was shortened by 6 bases and J by 2 bases, with 11 bases between the two germline ends. The sample taken for sequencing was T cells isolated from PBMCs. This chain uses TRBV19 with TRBJ2-7; unclear D gene. This receptor was taken from a human donor in good health. CDR3 sequence: CASSHTATYEQYF. In DNA, the CDR3 is TGTGCCAGTAGCCATACAGCAACCTACGAGCAGTACTTC. The full variable domain, with the rest looked up from reference TRBV19 and TRBJ2-7, is DGGITQSPKYLFRKEGQNVTLSCEQNLNHDAMYWYRQDPGQGLRLIYYSQIVNDFQKGDIAEGYSVSREKKESFPLTVTSAQKNPTAFYLCASSHTATYEQYFGPGTRLTVT.